One and the same sample provided the 17 T cell receptor beta chains below, sequenced in a study of cytomegalovirus exposure and HLA in healthy donors. With 60 Vbeta and 13 Jbeta primers, the PCR was carried out. Generated by immunoSEQ multiplex PCR, the TCRdb table keeps only in-frame clones and is missing some. The sample consists of roughly 110,000 clones, approximately 83% of them appearing once. Sequencing used PBMCs. The receptors derive from a woman under 30 in good health and CMV-seronegative.

In DNA form, the CDR3 reads TGTGCCAGCTCCCGAGGGACAGGGGAGGATGGCTACACCTTC. It encodes CASSRGTGEDGYTF. The rearrangement links TRBV18 to TRBJ1-2; TRBD1 aligns across 10 bases. V gave up 6 bases and J gave up 6 bases; unmatched junction bases: 7. Per germline, CDR1 KGHSH and CDR2 LQKENI. This CDR3 has 14 residues.

The rearrangement joins TRBV29-1 to TRBJ2-1, with 8 bases aligning to TRBD2. Germline V gene lookup returns CDR1 SQVTM and CDR2 ANQGSEA. CDR3 length equals 12 residues. V dropped 4 bases and J dropped 14; count of bases not matched to a gene: 10. The CDR3 here is CSVGASGGGKFF. The CDR3 region has the DNA TGCAGCGTTGGTGCGAGCGGGGGAGGGAAGTTCTTC.

The rearrangement links TRBV4-1 to TRBJ1-1, with 8 bases fitting TRBD1. In germline, CDR1 is MGHRA, CDR2 YSYEKL. Trimming removed 6 bases from V and 1 base from J; junction bases left unmatched: 4. CDR3 length: 14 amino acids. CDR3 nucleotides: TGCGCCAGCAGAGGACAGGGAAAGAACACTGAAGCTTTCTTT. The encoded protein is CASRGQGKNTEAFF.

This chain uses TRBV29-1 with TRBJ1-4; tentative D call: TRBD1 (6 bases). Trimming shortened V by 4 bases and J by 3 bases, and 15 bases separated the two germline ends. The CDR3 has 15 amino acids. Germline V gene data show CDR1 as SQVTM and CDR2 as ANQGSEA. The CDR3 spells CSVGGGPEANEKLFF. The CDR3 DNA sequence: TGCAGCGTTGGTGGGGGCCCCGAGGCTAATGAAAAACTGTTTTTT.

The J gene is TRBJ2-3, the V gene TRBV6-4; weak D call: TRBD1 (5 bases). From germline, CDR1 is MRHNA and CDR2 SNTAGT. V shed 5 bases and J shed 4 bases, with 13 bases lying between them. The CDR3 runs 14 residues. The CDR3, as DNA: TGTGCCAGCAGTAGGACGTGGGGCCCAGATACGCAGTATTTT. Encoded protein: CASSRTWGPDTQYF.

This clone is a singleton in its sample. The chain recombines TRBV7-9 with TRBJ1-3; TRBD1 aligns across 9 bases. CDR3 size: 15 residues. CDR1 and CDR2 (germline): SEHNR, FQNEAQ (reference sequence). V was pared by 4 bases and J by 2 bases, with 3 bases of the junction left unmatched. CDR3 residues: CASSSGQGPGNTIYF. In DNA, the CDR3 is TGTGCCAGCAGCTCGGGACAGGGCCCTGGAAACACCATATATTTT.

The chain combines TRBV7-9 with TRBJ1-5; D not certain. Germline V gene data show CDR1 as SEHNR and CDR2 as FQNEAQ (reference sequence). The CDR3 length is 14 residues. V lost 4 bases, J lost 4 bases, and 11 bases lay in between. This chain's CDR3 is CASSSPGTNQPQHF. The CDR3, as DNA: TGTGCCAGCAGCTCTCCGGGAACTAATCAGCCCCAGCATTTT. The full variable domain, rest sourced from reference TRBV7-9 and TRBJ1-5, is DTGVSQNPRHKITKRGQNVTFRCDPISEHNRLYWYRQTLGQGPEFLTYFQNEAQLEKSRLLSDRFSAERPKGSFSTLEIQRTEQGDSAMYLCASSSPGTNQPQHFGDGTRLSIL.

This chain links TRBV5-1 with TRBJ2-3; D is perhaps TRBD2 (6 bases). CDR3 length: 11 amino acids. The V end was cut by 7 bases, the J end by 9 bases, with 12 bases between. Germline CDR1 and CDR2: SGHRS and YFSETQ. CDR3 sequence: CASASGETQYF. The CDR3 DNA reads as TGCGCCAGCGCGTCGGGGGAGACGCAGTATTTT. The complete variable domain, with remaining parts taken from reference TRBV5-1 and TRBJ2-3, reads KAGVTQTPRYLIKTRGQQVTLSCSPISGHRSVSWYQQTPGQGLQFLFEYFSETQRNKGNFPGRFSGRQFSNSRSEMNVSTLELGDSALYLCASASGETQYFGPGTRLTVL.

This chain joins TRBV28 and TRBJ2-5; TRBD2 agrees at 13 bases. The germline gives CDR1 MDHEN, CDR2 SYDVKM. The CDR3 is 16 residues long. Trimming at V came to 6 bases and at J to 5 bases, leaving 9 bases not matched to a gene. The CDR3 DNA reads as TGTGCCAGCAGGCCTACTAGCGGGAGGGAGAAGGAGACCCAGTACTTC. Protein product: CASRPTSGREKETQYF. Complete variable domain (other parts from reference TRBV28 and TRBJ2-5): DVKVTQSSRYLVKRTGEKVFLECVQDMDHENMFWYRQDPGLGLRLIYFSYDVKMKEKGDIPEGYSVSREKKERFSLILESASTNQTSMYLCASRPTSGREKETQYFGPGTRLLVL.

This clone came up once. This sequence joins TRBV27 and TRBJ1-4, with D perhaps TRBD1 (6 bases). Germline V CDR1 and CDR2: MNHEY, SMNVEV (reference sequence). The CDR3 runs 14 residues. V lost 5 bases to trimming and J lost 5 bases, with 12 bases between them. CDR3 DNA: TGTGCCAGCAGTCCACAACAGGGAAATGAAAAACTGTTTTTT. It is translated as CASSPQQGNEKLFF.

This clone appeared a few times. The chain couples TRBV2 to TRBJ2-7, with D possibly being TRBD1 (5 bases). This CDR3 contains 11 residues. Deletions cut 5 bases from V and 6 bases from J, with 8 bases between. Germline-derived CDR1 and CDR2 are SNHLY and FYNNEI. In nucleotides, the CDR3 is TGTGCCAGCAGTAAGACAGCCGAGCAGTACTTC. Protein: CASSKTAEQYF.

The chain employs TRBV4-3 and TRBJ2-5; D may be TRBD2 (5 bases). The ends were cut back, 3 bases at V and 4 bases at J, with 12 bases in the middle. Germline CDR1 and CDR2: LGHNA and YSLEER. This CDR3 is built from 14 residues. CDR3 loop: CASSQTMLGETQYF. The CDR3 nucleotides read TGCGCCAGCAGCCAGACTATGCTGGGAGAGACCCAGTACTTC.

The V gene is TRBV27, the J gene TRBJ1-4, with D unresolved. The CDR3 is 15 amino acids. Germline assignment: CDR1 MNHEY and CDR2 SMNVEV (reference sequence). V lost 2 bases and J 0 bases, leaving 7 bases between the germline ends. The CDR3 region has the DNA TGTGCCAGCAGTTTAGGCAGTACAACTAATGAAAAACTGTTTTTT. Residues: CASSLGSTTNEKLFF.

V usage is TRBV9 and J usage is TRBJ1-5, with TRBD1 matching over 7 bases. The CDR3 is 17 amino acids. Germline loops: CDR1 SGDLS, CDR2 YYNGEE. The V and J ends lost 0 bases and 1 base, in that order; junction bases with no gene match: 7. In DNA form, the CDR3 reads TGTGCCAGCAGCGTAGACGGAGGGGGCCCAAGCAATCAGCCCCAGCATTTT. Translation: CASSVDGGGPSNQPQHF.

The chain has TRBV7-2 and TRBJ2-7, with D possibly matching TRBD1 (5 bases). Germline V gene sequence: CDR1 SGHTA, CDR2 FQGNSA. The CDR3 is 16 residues long. V lost 1 base and J lost 5, with 18 bases in between. CDR3: CASSLEAGQGSHEQYF. The CDR3 DNA sequence: TGTGCCAGCAGCTTAGAGGCCGGGCAGGGTTCCCACGAGCAGTACTTC.

This chain connects TRBV28 to TRBJ1-4; no clear D gene. V shed 7 bases and J shed 3 bases, with 12 bases lying between them. CDR1 MDHEN and CDR2 SYDVKM come from the germline V gene. This CDR3 has 14 amino acids. The CDR3 nucleotides are TGTGCCAGCACCGTGGCAGGTCCTAATGAAAAACTGTTTTTT. Its translation: CASTVAGPNEKLFF.

In regard to this clone: Its ends do not fully match the called genes, so a read error is possible. CDR3 nucleotides: TGTGCCAGCAGCCTGACAGGTCTATCTGGGAACACCATATATTTT. Translating gives CASSLTGLSGNTIYF. The V call is TRBV6-1, the J call TRBJ1-3; D might be TRBD1 (6 bases). CDR1 and CDR2 (germline): MNHNS, SASEGT. The CDR3 length is 15 residues.